Presented here are 8 T cell receptor beta chains from one specimen sequenced in a study of identical twins. TCRdb re-analysed the 5' RACE reads in MiXCR, keeping a single row per CDR3 protein. The table includes some 240,000 distinct CDR3 sequences, 10% detected once. The source material was memory T cells sorted from blood. All receptors come from a man aged 45-60 years in good health.

In this sample, this clonotype turned up many times. The rearrangement links TRBV7-2 to TRBJ1-4; 7 positions match TRBD1. J gave up 4 bases and V 5 bases, and 7 bases lay outside the gene matches. Germline lookup yields CDR1 SGHTA and CDR2 FQGNSA. The CDR3 sequence is 15 residues long. The CDR3 DNA reads as TGTGCCAGCAGCCCCCAGACAGGGATTAATGAAAAACTGTTTTTT. It is translated as CASSPQTGINEKLFF.

This clonotype was detected only a few times. The V gene is TRBV4-3, the J gene TRBJ2-5; D is perhaps TRBD2 (6 bases). V lost 1 base and J lost 5, with 14 bases in between. The CDR3 covers 15 residues. CDR1 is LGHNA, CDR2 YSLEER, per germline. CDR3 in DNA: TGCGCCAGCAGCCAAGGATGGCCCGGGAGCGAGACCCAGTACTTC. It is translated as CASSQGWPGSETQYF.

This clonotype was counted many times. The chain is built from TRBV28 and TRBJ2-3, with a possible D match to TRBD1 (6 bases). This CDR3 has 14 amino acids. CDR1 and CDR2 from the germline V gene are MDHEN and SYDVKM. Between the trimmed V and J ends, which lost 5 bases and 0 bases, there was a span of 9 bases. CDR3 amino acids: CASSPDRSTDTQYF. The CDR3 DNA sequence: TGTGCCAGCAGTCCCGACAGGAGCACAGATACGCAGTATTTT.

This clonotype was counted between two and nine times. CDR3 sequence reads: CATSNSNEQFF. DNA of the CDR3: TGTGCCACCAGTAACTCTAATGAGCAGTTCTTC. The chain combines TRBV7-2 with TRBJ2-1; no firm D call. The germline V and J ends were trimmed by 10 bases and 7 bases, with 11 bases remaining between them. CDR3 length: 11 residues. The germline gives CDR1 SGHTA, CDR2 FQGNSA.

This clonotype was recorded a few times. J is TRBJ2-7 and V is TRBV29-1, with D maybe TRBD1 (6 bases). Germline CDR1 reads SQVTM; CDR2 reads ANQGSEA. V was cut by 5 bases and J by 2 bases, with 13 bases left in between. This CDR3 spans 13 amino acids. The CDR3 sequence is CSVSQGNPYEQYF. In DNA form, the CDR3 reads TGCAGCGTTTCCCAGGGGAACCCCTACGAGCAGTACTTC.

This clonotype was detected ten times or more. The rearrangement uses TRBV12-3 or TRBV12-4 and TRBJ2-2; D gene unclear. The length of the CDR3 is 15 residues. V shed 2 bases and J shed 4 bases, with 11 bases lying between them. CDR3 in amino acids: CASSLTASITGELFF. DNA of the CDR3: TGTGCCAGCAGTTTAACAGCGAGTATCACCGGGGAGCTGTTTTTT.

This clonotype showed up many times. V and J are TRBV5-1 and TRBJ2-1, with 8 bases matching TRBD1. There are 16 residues in the CDR3. Germline V CDR1 and CDR2: SGHRS, YFSETQ. Trimming cost V 4 bases and J 1 base; bases outside gene matches: 7. The CDR3 protein is CASSGTGTGSYNEQFF. The CDR3 DNA follows: TGCGCCAGCAGCGGAACCGGGACAGGATCCTACAATGAGCAGTTCTTC. Using reference TRBV5-1 and TRBJ2-1 for the parts outside the CDR3, the full variable domain is KAGVTQTPRYLIKTRGQQVTLSCSPISGHRSVSWYQQTPGQGLQFLFEYFSETQRNKGNFPGRFSGRQFSNSRSEMNVSTLELGDSALYLCASSGTGTGSYNEQFFGPGTRLTVL.

Ten or more counts support this clonotype. The V and J genes are TRBV24-1 and TRBJ2-2, with 7 bases fitting TRBD1. V dropped 3 bases and J dropped 0; count of bases not matched to a gene: 0. The V gene's germline CDR1 is KGHDR and CDR2 SFDVKD. The CDR3 length is 15 residues. The chain's CDR3 is CATSDGTANTGELFF. The CDR3 DNA reads as TGTGCCACCAGTGATGGGACAGCGAACACCGGGGAGCTGTTTTTT.